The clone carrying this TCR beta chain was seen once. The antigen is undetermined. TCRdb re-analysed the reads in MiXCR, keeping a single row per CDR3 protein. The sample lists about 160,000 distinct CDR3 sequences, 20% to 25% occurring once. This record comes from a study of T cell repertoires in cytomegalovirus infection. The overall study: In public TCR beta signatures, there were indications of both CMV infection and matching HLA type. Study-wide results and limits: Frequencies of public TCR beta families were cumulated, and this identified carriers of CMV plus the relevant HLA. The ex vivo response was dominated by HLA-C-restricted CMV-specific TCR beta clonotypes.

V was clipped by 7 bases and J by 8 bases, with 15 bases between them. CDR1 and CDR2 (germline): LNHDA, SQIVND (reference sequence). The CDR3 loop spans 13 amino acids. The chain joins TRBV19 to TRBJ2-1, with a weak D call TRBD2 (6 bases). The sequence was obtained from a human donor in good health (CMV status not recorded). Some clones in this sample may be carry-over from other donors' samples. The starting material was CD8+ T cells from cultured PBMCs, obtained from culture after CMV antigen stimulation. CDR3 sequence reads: CASTPQGGHEQFF. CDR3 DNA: TGTGCCAGTACCCCGCAGGGAGGACATGAGCAGTTCTTC.